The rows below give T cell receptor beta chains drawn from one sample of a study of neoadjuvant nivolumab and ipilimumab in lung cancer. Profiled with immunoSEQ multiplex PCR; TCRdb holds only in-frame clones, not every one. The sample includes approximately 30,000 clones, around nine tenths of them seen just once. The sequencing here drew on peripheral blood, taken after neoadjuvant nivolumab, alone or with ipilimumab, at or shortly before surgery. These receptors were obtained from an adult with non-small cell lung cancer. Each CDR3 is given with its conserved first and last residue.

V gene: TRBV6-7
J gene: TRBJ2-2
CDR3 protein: CASSYVFDRTNTGELFF

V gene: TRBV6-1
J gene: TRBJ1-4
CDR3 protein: CASTGDRNEKLFF

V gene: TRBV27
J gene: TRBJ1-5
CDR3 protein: CASSSTGRSFFQHF

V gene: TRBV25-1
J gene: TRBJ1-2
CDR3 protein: CASSGDPRQGKGGYTF

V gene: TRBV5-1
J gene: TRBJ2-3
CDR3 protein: CASSLGLAGAGADTQYF

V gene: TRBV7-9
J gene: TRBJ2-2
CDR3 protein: CASSSRLAGGPGELFF

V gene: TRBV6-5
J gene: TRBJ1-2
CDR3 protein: CASSPGDSGGYTF

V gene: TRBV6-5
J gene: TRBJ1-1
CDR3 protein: CAARDRGFEAFF

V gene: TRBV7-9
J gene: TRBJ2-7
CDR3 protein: CASSLAPGQINYEQYF

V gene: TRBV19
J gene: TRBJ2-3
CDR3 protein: CASSIGTGGTDTQYF

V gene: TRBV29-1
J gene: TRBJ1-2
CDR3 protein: CSVDRGGGYTF

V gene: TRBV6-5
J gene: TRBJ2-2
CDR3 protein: CASSPLSGELFF

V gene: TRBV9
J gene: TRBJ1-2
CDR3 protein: CASSVGWAYGYTF

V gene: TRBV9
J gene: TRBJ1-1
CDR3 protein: CASSVGGGGTEAFF

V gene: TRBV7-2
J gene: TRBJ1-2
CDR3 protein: CASSLGGPGANYGYTF

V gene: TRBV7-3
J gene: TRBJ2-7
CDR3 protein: CASSVDGSSYEQYF

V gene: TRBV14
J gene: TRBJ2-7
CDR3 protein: CASSPRQGPYEQYF

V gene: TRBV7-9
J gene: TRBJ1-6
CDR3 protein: CASSYEGGNSPLHF

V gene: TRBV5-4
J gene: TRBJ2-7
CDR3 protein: CASSLPGDNYEQYF

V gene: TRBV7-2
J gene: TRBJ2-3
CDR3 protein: CASSSSSGGAWDTQYF

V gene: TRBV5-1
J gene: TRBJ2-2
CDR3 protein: CASSLVQGNTGELFF

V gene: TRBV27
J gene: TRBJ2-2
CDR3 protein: CASSLFWGEGTGELFF

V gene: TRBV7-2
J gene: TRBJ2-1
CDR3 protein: CASSLEVASSYNEQFF

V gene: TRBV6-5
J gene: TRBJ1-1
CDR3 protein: CASSSTGSFEAFF

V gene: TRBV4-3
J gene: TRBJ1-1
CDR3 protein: CASSQARQLGTEAFF

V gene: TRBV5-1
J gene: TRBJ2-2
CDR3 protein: CASRLDGTGELFF

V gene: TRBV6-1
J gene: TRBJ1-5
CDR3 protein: CASSGYEGQPQHF

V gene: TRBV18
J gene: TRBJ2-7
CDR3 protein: CASSPPLQGSEQYF

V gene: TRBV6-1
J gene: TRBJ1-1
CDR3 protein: CASSGTSRHTEAFF

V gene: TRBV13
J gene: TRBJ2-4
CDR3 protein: CASSLGDRAYIQYF

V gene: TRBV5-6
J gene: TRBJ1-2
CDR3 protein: CASSLGTGTGYTF

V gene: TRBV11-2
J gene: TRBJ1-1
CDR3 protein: CASSSMAGANTEAFF

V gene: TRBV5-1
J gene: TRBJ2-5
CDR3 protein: CASSQIPGLAQETQYF

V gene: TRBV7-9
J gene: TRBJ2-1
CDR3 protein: CASSLSVGDNEQFF

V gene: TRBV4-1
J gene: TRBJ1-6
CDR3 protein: CASSQGVKAGSSSPLHF

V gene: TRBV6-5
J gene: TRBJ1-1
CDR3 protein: CASRTPVGGTEAFF

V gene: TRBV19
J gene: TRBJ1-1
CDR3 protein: CASRRTGANTEAFF

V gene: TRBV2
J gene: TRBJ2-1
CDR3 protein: CASRRSRNEQFF

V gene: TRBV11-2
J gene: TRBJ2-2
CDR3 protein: CASTPPAGELFF

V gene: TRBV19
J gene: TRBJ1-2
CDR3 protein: CASSNRAGYGYTF

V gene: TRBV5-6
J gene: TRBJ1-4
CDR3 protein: CASSFKGQGIEKLFF

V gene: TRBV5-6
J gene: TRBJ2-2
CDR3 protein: CASSILGRTGELFF

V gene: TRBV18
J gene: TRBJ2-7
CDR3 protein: CASSPSGGGAYEQYF

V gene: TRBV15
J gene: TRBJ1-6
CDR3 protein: CATSRDRAGLNSPLHF

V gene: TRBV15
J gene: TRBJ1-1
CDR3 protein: CATSRDWGPEAFF

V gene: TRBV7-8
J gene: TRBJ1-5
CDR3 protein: CASSNDINQPQHF